The rows below give T cell receptor beta chains drawn from one sample of a study of shared clonotypes between healthy human individuals. Assay: immunoSEQ multiplex PCR; the TCRdb copy retains only in-frame clones and omits some. Of 2 million to 2.5 million clones in the sample, approximately 95% are singletons; the top ten hold about 0.39%. Material: naive CD4+ T cells from PBMCs. These receptors were taken from a man aged 18 to 29 in good health. Some clones in this sample may be carry-over from other donors' samples. Both conserved end residues are part of each CDR3. D genes are given only for firm matches. Only part of the rows carry a size: once, few, many, or a class if the clone is expanded.

V gene,CDR3 length,clone size,J gene,D gene,CDR3 protein,CDR3 DNA
TRBV5-1,16,.,TRBJ2-7,.,CASSLEGGPLSYEQYF,TGCGCCAGCAGCTTGGAGGGGGGCCCGCTCTCCTACGAGCAGTACTTC
TRBV5-1,16,.,TRBJ2-5,TRBD2,CASSWTSGSELETQYF,TGCGCCAGCAGCTGGACTAGCGGGAGTGAGTTGGAGACCCAGTACTTC
TRBV15,15,.,TRBJ2-5,TRBD2,CATSTRAGDQETQYF,TGTGCCACCAGCACACGAGCGGGAGACCAAGAGACCCAGTACTTC
TRBV2,15,.,TRBJ2-3,.,CASNGPGLSTDTQYF,TGTGCCAGCAACGGTCCGGGACTGAGCACAGATACGCAGTATTTT
TRBV12-5,11,.,TRBJ2-5,.,CASGSTETQYF,TGTGCTAGTGGGTCCACAGAGACCCAGTACTTC
TRBV18,12,few,TRBJ1-1,.,CASSPATSEAFF,TGTGCCAGCTCACCAGCGACAAGTGAAGCTTTCTTT
TRBV10-3,13,.,TRBJ1-2,TRBD1,CAISEGTGLGYTF,TGTGCCATCAGTGAAGGGACAGGGCTTGGCTACACCTTC
TRBV7-8,12,few,TRBJ1-1,.,CASSLVDTEAFF,TGTGCCAGCAGCTTAGTCGACACTGAAGCTTTCTTT
TRBV7-9,12,.,TRBJ1-6,.,CASSSGNSPLHF,TGTGCCAGCAGTTCAGGGAATTCACCCCTCCACTTT
TRBV30,14,.,TRBJ1-2,TRBD1,CAWSQGVWNYGYTF,TGTGCCTGGAGCCAGGGGGTTTGGAACTATGGCTACACCTTC
TRBV27,15,once,TRBJ2-3,.,CASSLRNQDTDTQYF,TGTGCCAGCAGTTTGAGGAACCAGGACACAGATACGCAGTATTTT
TRBV28,15,.,TRBJ1-2,.,CASSLSARYAYGYTF,TGTGCCAGCAGTTTATCGGCCCGGTACGCGTATGGCTACACCTTC
TRBV2,15,.,TRBJ2-5,.,CASRDPTEYQETQYF,TGTGCCAGCAGAGACCCGACGGAATACCAAGAGACCCAGTACTTC
TRBV6-1,15,.,TRBJ2-5,.,CASSEVNQGLGTQYF,TGTGCCAGCAGTGAAGTAAACCAGGGGCTCGGAACCCAGTACTTC
TRBV7-2,15,once,TRBJ2-2,TRBD1,CASSRRTGDTGELFF,TGTGCCAGCAGCCGGAGGACAGGGGACACCGGGGAGCTGTTTTTT
TRBV30,11,.,TRBJ2-5,.,CAWRAGASQYF,TGTGCCTGGAGAGCCGGAGCGAGCCAGTACTTC
TRBV7-2,16,.,TRBJ2-3,.,CASSQDRARGTDTQYF,TGCGCCAGCAGCCAAGATCGCGCTAGGGGCACAGATACGCAGTATTTT
TRBV18,14,.,TRBJ1-1,TRBD1,CASSTGTGGTEAFF,TGTGCCAGCTCGACCGGGACAGGGGGAACTGAAGCTTTCTTT
TRBV9,16,.,TRBJ2-6,.,CASSVGSRSGANVLTF,TGTGCCAGCAGCGTAGGATCAAGGTCTGGGGCCAACGTCCTGACTTTC
TRBV27,16,.,TRBJ2-6,.,CASSRRDRSGANVLTF,TGTGCCAGCAGTCGACGGGACCGCTCTGGGGCCAACGTCCTGACTTTC
TRBV11-2,15,.,TRBJ1-1,.,CASSLDAGVNTEAFF,TGTGCCAGCAGCTTAGATGCAGGGGTGAACACTGAAGCTTTCTTT
TRBV7-8,15,.,TRBJ2-3,.,CASTMVGGRTDTQYF,TGTGCCAGCACTATGGTGGGAGGCCGCACAGATACGCAGTATTTT
TRBV11-2,14,.,TRBJ2-7,TRBD2,CASTVAGGDYEQYF,TGTGCCAGCACCGTAGCGGGGGGAGACTACGAGCAGTACTTC
TRBV30,13,.,TRBJ1-5,.,CAWSVSRGQPQHF,TGTGCCTGGAGTGTAAGTCGGGGACAGCCCCAGCATTTT
TRBV30,15,.,TRBJ1-2,.,CAWKLGGRGPYGYTF,TGTGCCTGGAAGCTCGGGGGTCGGGGGCCCTATGGCTACACCTTC
TRBV5-1,14,once,TRBJ1-5,TRBD1,CASSLGDREQPQHF,TGCGCCAGCAGCCTGGGGGACAGGGAACAGCCCCAGCATTTT
TRBV4-1,13,once,TRBJ1-2,.,CASSQAGLYGYTF,TGCGCCAGCAGCCAAGCGGGCCTTTATGGCTACACCTTC
TRBV7-8,15,.,TRBJ2-1,TRBD2,CASSLATGGLNEQFF,TGTGCCAGCAGCTTAGCAACGGGAGGGCTGAATGAGCAGTTCTTC
TRBV28,17,.,TRBJ2-3,TRBD2,CASSFQGTSGRADTQYF,TGTGCCAGCAGTTTTCAAGGGACTAGCGGGAGAGCAGATACGCAGTATTTT
TRBV19,12,few,TRBJ2-7,.,CASSDRTYEQYF,TGTGCCAGTAGTGACAGAACCTACGAGCAGTACTTC
TRBV4-3,15,.,TRBJ2-7,.,CASSQESGAVGEQYF,TGCGCCAGCAGCCAAGAGTCCGGGGCGGTAGGCGAGCAGTACTTC
TRBV6-1,14,.,TRBJ1-1,.,CASSVGGGNTEAFF,TGTGCCAGCAGTGTAGGCGGGGGAAACACTGAAGCTTTCTTT
TRBV19,19,.,TRBJ2-4,TRBD2,CASSARLAGEILAKNIQYF,TGTGCCAGTAGTGCGCGACTAGCGGGGGAAATCCTAGCCAAAAACATTCAGTACTTC
TRBV6-6,14,.,TRBJ1-1,.,CASTPAASATEAFF,TGTGCCAGCACCCCCGCCGCTTCTGCCACTGAAGCTTTCTTT
TRBV28,12,.,TRBJ2-7,.,CATGLLGREQYF,TGTGCCACCGGCCTTCTAGGGCGCGAGCAGTACTTC
TRBV7-2,14,.,TRBJ2-7,.,CASSYRSGAHEQYF,TGTGCCAGCAGCTATAGGTCAGGGGCCCACGAGCAGTACTTC
TRBV18,14,.,TRBJ1-2,.,CASSPPRGKYGYTF,TGTGCCAGCTCACCACCACGGGGGAAGTATGGCTACACCTTC
TRBV27,13,.,TRBJ1-2,.,CASSPGGHYGYTF,TGTGCCAGCAGTCCCGGGGGGCACTATGGCTACACCTTC
TRBV5-1,15,.,TRBJ1-1,.,CASSLIAAMNTEAFF,TGCGCCAGCAGCTTGATAGCAGCAATGAACACTGAAGCTTTCTTT
TRBV28,16,once,TRBJ1-1,.,CASSLFLRAPNTEAFF,TGTGCCAGCAGTTTATTTCTCCGGGCCCCGAACACTGAAGCTTTCTTT
TRBV6-5,14,.,TRBJ2-7,TRBD2,CASGKLAGGQEQYF,TGTGCCAGCGGGAAACTAGCGGGAGGTCAGGAGCAGTACTTC
TRBV6-6,12,.,TRBJ2-3,.,CASSYFTDTQYF,TGTGCCAGCAGTTACTTCACAGATACGCAGTATTTT
TRBV5-1,14,.,TRBJ1-2,.,CASSLERGLNGYTF,TGCGCCAGCAGCTTGGAAAGGGGGTTGAATGGCTACACCTTC
TRBV7-3,17,.,TRBJ2-1,TRBD2,CASSRLPASGRPGEQFF,TGTGCCAGCAGTCGCCTTCCGGCTAGCGGGAGGCCAGGGGAGCAGTTCTTC
TRBV7-3,14,once,TRBJ1-1,.,CASSLKGPNTEAFF,TGTGCCAGCAGCTTAAAGGGACCGAACACTGAAGCTTTCTTT
TRBV6-1,16,.,TRBJ2-4,TRBD1,CASREQGALTKNIQYF,TGTGCCAGCAGAGAACAGGGGGCGCTGACCAAAAACATTCAGTACTTC
TRBV28,13,.,TRBJ1-1,.,CASSLPLNTEAFF,TGTGCCAGCAGTTTACCCTTGAACACTGAAGCTTTCTTT
TRBV5-4,16,.,TRBJ1-2,TRBD1,CASSKPGQGGNYGYTF,TGTGCCAGCAGCAAGCCGGGACAGGGAGGAAACTATGGCTACACCTTC
TRBV7-9,14,.,TRBJ2-7,TRBD1,CASSSGQGRYEQYF,TGTGCCAGCAGCTCGGGACAGGGGCGCTACGAGCAGTACTTC
TRBV19,16,.,TRBJ1-1,TRBD1,CASTPTGGAGNTEAFF,TGTGCCAGTACCCCGACAGGGGGAGCGGGGAACACTGAAGCTTTCTTT
TRBV18,14,.,TRBJ1-2,.,CASSPRQDDYGYTF,TGTGCCAGCTCACCGCGACAGGACGACTATGGCTACACCTTC
TRBV7-6,15,once,TRBJ2-5,.,CASSLVTWYQETQYF,TGTGCCAGCAGCTTAGTTACATGGTACCAAGAGACCCAGTACTTC
TRBV2,13,.,TRBJ2-1,.,CASNVGRYNEQFF,TGTGCCAGCAACGTAGGGAGATACAATGAGCAGTTCTTC
TRBV5-6,16,once,TRBJ1-5,.,CASSLRTGNGNQPQHF,TGTGCCAGCAGCTTACGGACGGGTAATGGCAATCAGCCCCAGCATTTT
TRBV7-3,14,.,TRBJ2-1,TRBD2,CASSSMAGDTEQFF,TGTGCCAGCAGCTCAATGGCGGGAGACACTGAGCAGTTCTTC
TRBV6-1,13,.,TRBJ2-7,.,CASSERDSYEQYF,TGTGCCAGCAGTGAACGGGACTCCTACGAGCAGTACTTC
TRBV15,14,.,TRBJ2-5,.,CATSRDGQRETQYF,TGTGCCACCAGCAGAGACGGACAGAGAGAGACCCAGTACTTC